The T cell receptor (beta chain) described here comes from a study of T cells in localized non-small cell lung cancer (TCRdb year 2020). About the investigation overall: Comparing tumors with uninvolved tumor-adjacent lungs, the study looked at the T cell repertoires of over 200 patients with early-stage NSCLC. The cohort was made up of hundreds of treatment-naive NSCLC patients whose localized lung tumors had been resected. A mean age of 66.3 years was recorded for the NSCLC patients, of whom roughly 130 were male and about a hundred were female.

At diagnosis, peripheral blood, uninvolved tumor-adjacent lung and tumor were collected and were preserved as a mix of fresh-frozen and FFPE material. For TCR repertoire profiling, blood samples were analyzed as peripheral blood mononuclear cells. What the work shows at the level of the full study, not this receptor alone: Since the design was exploratory, TCR variables were selected using unadjusted p-values with no false-discovery rate correction. Multi-region tumor sequencing was not performed, so intratumor heterogeneity could not be excluded. A median of around 50 of the top 100 tumor clones were detected in paired uninvolved adjacent lung, and some 28 of these tumor clones were also found among the top 100 clones of the paired uninvolved adjacent lung. Higher T cell density in blood was associated with longer overall survival, whereas higher clonality in adjacent lung was associated with shorter survival. Uninvolved tumor-adjacent lung showed the highest T cell clonality, higher than tumor, which suggests more focused antigenic responses in the uninvolved tumor-adjacent lung.

The immunoSEQ Assay was used to sequence TCR beta CDR3 regions from DNA. The source study handled its data this way. To compute T cell density, TCR beta template counts were normalized to usable DNA, which was estimated by amplifying housekeeping genes. Richness was estimated using the preseqR package, with extrapolation to 400,000 templates for PBMC samples and to 120,000 templates for tissue samples. Clonality was defined as one minus Pielou's evenness. Differential abundance testing on productive amino-acid clonotypes, with a minimum total count of 5 and an alpha of 0.1, was used to identify tissue-enriched TCRs. The Jaccard Index and the Morisita Overlap Index were used to measure how much the repertoires overlapped between compartments. GLIPH grouped TCR beta CDR3s together with public tetramer-defined viral CDR3s, and a viral motif had to include at least three viral sequences and also show V-gene enrichment. The immuneACCESS repertoire file appears here via TCRdb, limited to in-frame rearrangements. These files lack a portion of the clones; in checked studies, under half of the deficit traces to unresolved V genes, and the cause of the others is not known. D and trimming come from the DNA, and the V and J calls and clone size come from that table. This sample is represented by 50,000 to 75,000 clones; about 90% of them were singletons. 20% to 25% of the sample goes to the ten largest clones.

A word on this clone: The antigen it binds to is not known. No base qualities exist here, and no much larger clone lies one base off it.

The sequence was obtained from a man aged 35-75 years with stage I squamous cell lung carcinoma. Material: peripheral blood, obtained before any cancer treatment.

The nucleotide sequence reads as follows: TGTGCCAGCAGCTTGGGAGGGTTCGGGGAGCTGTTTTTT. The resulting protein is CASSLGGFGELFF. The chain is made from TRBV5-4 and TRBJ2-2; a tentative D call is TRBD2 (5 bases match). The CDR3 has 13 amino acids, counting the end cysteine and phenylalanine. Here the CDR3 DNA is all that survives: 39 bases in frame from base 1. V is clipped by 0 bases and J by 7 bases, and the sequence between their germline boundaries is 7 bases long. Via the germline V gene (reference sequence), CDR1 is SGHNT and CDR2 YYREEE. Where the CDR3 stops, the reference TRBV5-4 and TRBJ2-2 genes take over; the full variable domain is ETGVTQSPTHLIKTRGQQVTLRCSSQSGHNTVSWYQQALGQGPQFIFQYYREEENGRGNFPPRFSGLQFPNYSSELNVNALELDDSALYLCASSLGGFGELFFGEGSRLTVL.